The 9 T cell receptor beta chains presented below share a single source sample, sequenced in a study of siplizumab effects on memory and regulatory T cells. Clones were read by immunoSEQ multiplex PCR, and TCRdb kept only the in-frame ones, dropping some. This sample has more than 90,000 clones, with roughly 91% found just once. Sequencing used non-Treg CD4+ T cells sorted from blood. These receptors were collected from a human donor in good health.

The genes are TRBV29-1 and TRBJ2-3; 7 bases line up with TRBD1. The CDR3 totals 12 residues. Trimming removed 6 bases from V and 5 bases from J; junction bases left unmatched: 5. From germline, CDR1 is SQVTM and CDR2 ANQGSEA. In nucleotides, the CDR3 is TGCAGCGTAGGACAGGTTCAAGATACGCAGTATTTT. It is translated as CSVGQVQDTQYF.

V is TRBV28 and J is TRBJ2-6; D is uncertain. The CDR3 runs to 17 residues. Germline V gives CDR1 MDHEN, CDR2 SYDVKM. The V and J ends lost 3 bases and 0 bases respectively, with 12 bases between them. The CDR3 DNA is TGTGCCAGCAGTTTTGCGGACGGTTACTCTGGGGCCAACGTCCTGACTTTC. Protein: CASSFADGYSGANVLTF.

The gene calls are TRBV4-1 and TRBJ2-5; D ambiguous. Trimming left V 1 base short and J 5 bases short, with 8 bases between. Germline CDR1 MGHRA, CDR2 YSYEKL. The CDR3 consists of 13 residues. The CDR3 reads CASSQVLVETQYF. The CDR3 DNA reads TGCGCCAGCAGCCAAGTGCTAGTCGAGACCCAGTACTTC.

The gene calls are TRBV19 and TRBJ1-4; unclear D gene. Germline CDR1 and CDR2: LNHDA and SQIVND (reference sequence). This CDR3 is built from 14 residues. V was clipped by 3 bases and J by 14 bases, with 19 bases between them. CDR3 sequence (DNA): TGTGCCAGTAGTATTTCTTATGAGGTCCGGTGGCTGTTTTTT. Its protein product is CASSISYEVRWLFF.

This sequence joins TRBV9 and TRBJ2-3, with D possibly matching TRBD2 (6 bases). Germline-derived CDR1 and CDR2 are SGDLS and YYNGEE. Between the trimmed V and J ends, which lost 4 bases and 4 bases, there was a span of 13 bases. This CDR3 has 14 amino acids. Here the CDR3 DNA reads TGTGCCAGCAGCCCCCAAACTAGCTCAGATACGCAGTATTTT. Amino acid sequence: CASSPQTSSDTQYF.

This chain connects TRBV7-2 to TRBJ2-3; D gene ambiguous. Trimming stripped 0 bases from V and 4 bases from J, with 2 bases between. Per the germline V gene, CDR1 is SGHTA and CDR2 is FQGNSA. The CDR3 length is 12 residues. The CDR3 region is CASSLAADTQYF. The CDR3, as DNA: TGTGCCAGCAGCTTAGCAGCAGATACGCAGTATTTT.

The gene calls are TRBV5-6 and TRBJ1-2; a weak D match, TRBD1 (5 bases). CDR3 length: 12 residues. In germline, CDR1 is SGHDT, CDR2 YYEEEE. V dropped 3 bases and J dropped 6 bases, with 9 bases sitting between them. The CDR3 region has the DNA TGTGCCAGCAGCTCGCACAGGAATGGCTACACCTTC. Translated: CASSSHRNGYTF. Supplemented by reference TRBV5-6 and TRBJ1-2, the full variable domain reads DAGVTQSPTHLIKTRGQQVTLRCSPKSGHDTVSWYQQALGQGPQFIFQYYEEEERQRGNFPDRFSGHQFPNYSSELNVNALLLGDSALYLCASSSHRNGYTFGSGTRLTVV.

The rearrangement joins TRBV10-3 to TRBJ1-2; TRBD1 matches at 7 bases. Germline CDR1 and CDR2: ENHRY and SYGVKD. After removal of 8 bases from V and 8 bases from J, the junction contained 8 bases not matched to a gene. The CDR3 consists of 12 residues. CDR3: CAIQGGPYGYTF. In DNA, the CDR3 is TGTGCCATCCAAGGGGGCCCCTACGGCTACACCTTC.

V is TRBV4-2 and J is TRBJ1-1; no firm D call. Trimming cost V 0 bases and J 9 bases, with 17 bases left between them. Germline CDR1 LGHNA, CDR2 YNFKEQ. The CDR3 is made up of 15 amino acids. CDR3 protein: CASSQDMASGLQAFF. CDR3 nucleotides: TGTGCCAGCAGCCAAGATATGGCGAGTGGGTTACAAGCTTTCTTT.